Listed below are T cell receptor beta chains from one sample, sequenced in a study of blood T cell repertoires in COVID-19. Data came from immunoSEQ multiplex PCR; TCRdb stores just in-frame clones and leaves some out. The profile shows under 300,000 clones, almost 85% of them singletons. Material: PBMCs or T cells enriched from blood (not recorded which). All receptors derive from a man aged 40-55 years who had recovered from COVID-19. The CDR3 runs from the conserved cysteine through the conserved F or W. The D gene is left open where the match is weak. Clone size is not always given. Where it is, it says once, few, many or a class for expanded clones.

15	TRBV7-3	.	TRBJ2-3	TRBD1	TGTGCCAGCAGCCGAATGACAGGGAGAACAGATACGCAGTATTTT	CASSRMTGRTDTQYF
15	TRBV5-1	few	TRBJ2-7	TRBD1	TGCGCCAGCAGCTTTAGGACAGGGGGCATTTACGAGCAGTACTTC	CASSFRTGGIYEQYF
12	TRBV28	.	TRBJ2-5	.	TGTGCCAGCAGACCAGGGCGCGAGACCCAGTACTTC	CASRPGRETQYF
15	TRBV19	.	TRBJ1-2	.	TGTGCCAGTACCTCCCCGGCGGGATATAACTATGGCTACACCTTC	CASTSPAGYNYGYTF
15	TRBV6-1	.	TRBJ1-1	TRBD1	TGTGCCAGCAGTGAAATTGGGACAGGGAACACTGAAGCTTTCTTT	CASSEIGTGNTEAFF
14	TRBV5-1	.	TRBJ1-1	.	TGCGCCAGCAGCTCTGTACAGGAGGCCCGGGGGGCTTTCTTT	CASSSVQEARGAFF
12	TRBV27	.	TRBJ1-6	.	TGTGCCAGCAGTCCACAGGATTCACCCCTCCACTTT	CASSPQDSPLHF
13	TRBV2	.	TRBJ1-1	.	TGTGCCAGCAGTGACTACAGGGAGACTGAAGCTTTCTTT	CASSDYRETEAFF
14	TRBV4-1	.	TRBJ2-6	.	TGCGCCAGCAGTCACAGCCCTGGGGCCAACGTCCTGACTTTC	CASSHSPGANVLTF
15	TRBV28	once	TRBJ1-2	TRBD1	TGTGCCAGCAGAAGAGCCGGGACAGGCGTCTATGGCTACACCTTC	CASRRAGTGVYGYTF
14	TRBV7-9	.	TRBJ1-1	.	TGTGCCAGCAGCTTAGGATCCCCCGACAGCGAAGCTTTCTTT	CASSLGSPDSEAFF
19	TRBV24-1	.	TRBJ2-3	TRBD1	TGTGCCACCAGTGTTACCGGGACAGGGTATCTTGGAAGGACAGATACGCAGTATTTT	CATSVTGTGYLGRTDTQYF
15	TRBV11-2	.	TRBJ1-1	.	TGTGCCAGCAGCAGGACCAGGGGAGCCAACACTGAAGCTTTCTTT	CASSRTRGANTEAFF
13	TRBV7-8	.	TRBJ1-4	.	TGTGCCAGCAGCTTCGGTAGCCCTGAAAAACTGTTTTTT	CASSFGSPEKLFF
13	TRBV5-6	.	TRBJ2-2	.	TGTGCCAGCAGCCTCGGGGGCACCGGGGAGCTGTTTTTT	CASSLGGTGELFF
16	TRBV6-6	.	TRBJ2-7	TRBD2	TGTGCCAGCAGTTCCCCTAGTGGGCTAGCGGACTACGAGCAGTACTTC	CASSSPSGLADYEQYF
16	TRBV5-4	.	TRBJ2-7	TRBD1	TGTGCCAGCAGCTTACGAACCGGGACAGTCTCCTACGAGCAGTACTTC	CASSLRTGTVSYEQYF
14	TRBV28	.	TRBJ2-5	TRBD2	TGTGCCAGCAGTTTTTTGCAGGGAGGGGAGACCCAGTACTTC	CASSFLQGGETQYF
14	TRBV6-2/TRBV6-3	.	TRBJ1-6	.	TGTGCCAGCAGTTACAAAGGGGAAGTTTCACCCCTCCACTTT	CASSYKGEVSPLHF
13	TRBV12-3/TRBV12-4	.	TRBJ1-1	.	TGTGCCAGCAGTATGGGGCAGGAGTTTGAAGCTTTCTTT	CASSMGQEFEAFF
14	TRBV18	.	TRBJ1-2	.	TGTGCCAGCTCACCAGCTGTGCAGGGCTATGGCTACACCTTC	CASSPAVQGYGYTF
14	TRBV25-1	.	TRBJ1-1	.	TGTGCCAGCAGTGAAAGCTTTCAGGACACTGAAGCTTTCTTT	CASSESFQDTEAFF
16	TRBV19	.	TRBJ1-5	.	TGTGCCAGTAGTATCCTTGGGGGCTCACACAATCAGCCCCAGCATTTT	CASSILGGSHNQPQHF
15	TRBV30	.	TRBJ2-3	TRBD2	TGTGCCTGGAGTGTGGCTAGCGGGAGCACAGATACGCAGTATTTT	CAWSVASGSTDTQYF
16	TRBV28	.	TRBJ1-3	.	TGTGCCAGCTCATCCGAGGGACAAGGCTCTGGAAACACCATATATTTT	CASSSEGQGSGNTIYF
18	TRBV27	.	TRBJ2-2	TRBD2	TGTGCCAGCAGTGGGACATATCCGGGACTAGCGGGCACCGGGGAGCTGTTTTTT	CASSGTYPGLAGTGELFF
13	TRBV29-1	.	TRBJ2-7	TRBD1	TGCAGCGCCCGGGACAGGGGGGACTACGAGCAGTACTTC	CSARDRGDYEQYF
13	TRBV12-3/TRBV12-4	.	TRBJ1-2	.	TGTGCCAGCAGTTCCCAGGGGCACTATGGCTACACCTTC	CASSSQGHYGYTF
13	TRBV3-1/TRBV3-2	.	TRBJ1-1	TRBD1	TGTGCCAGCAGCCAGGACAGGAGAACTGAAGCTTTCTTT	CASSQDRRTEAFF
15	TRBV2	.	TRBJ1-1	.	TGTGCCAGCAGGACGCTGGGACAAGATAACCCTGAAGCTTTCTTT	CASRTLGQDNPEAFF
15	TRBV18	few	TRBJ1-5	TRBD1	TGTGCCAGCTCACCAGGGACAGGGGTAGGTCAGCCCCAGCATTTT	CASSPGTGVGQPQHF
13	TRBV7-9	.	TRBJ1-2	.	TGTGCCAGCAGCTACGGAGAAAGCTATGGCTACACCTTC	CASSYGESYGYTF
14	TRBV28	.	TRBJ1-1	.	TGTGCCAGCAGTCCCTGGGCCCAGAACACTGAAGCTTTCTTT	CASSPWAQNTEAFF
14	TRBV7-9	.	TRBJ1-2	.	TGTGCCAGCAGCTTCTCAGGGGCGTTCTATGGCTACACCTTC	CASSFSGAFYGYTF
15	TRBV6-4	.	TRBJ2-1	.	TGTGCCACCTCTAGCGAACTGGGCTCCTACAATGAGCAGTTCTTC	CATSSELGSYNEQFF
15	TRBV5-1	many	TRBJ1-2	.	TGCGCCAGCAGGAAGTCAGGGGATGCTAACTATGGCTACACCTTC	CASRKSGDANYGYTF
15	TRBV4-2	.	TRBJ2-2	TRBD2	TGTGCCAGCAGCGAGGCTAGCGGGGGGGCCGGGGAGCTGTTTTTT	CASSEASGGAGELFF
14	TRBV7-2	.	TRBJ2-7	.	TGTGCCAGCAGCTTAGCGCCTAGCTCCTACGAGCAGTACTTC	CASSLAPSSYEQYF
13	TRBV28	.	TRBJ1-6	TRBD1	TGTGCCAGCAGTGCCCCGGCCACAGGGGTAAGCCACTTT	CASSAPATGVSHF
14	TRBV9	.	TRBJ2-7	.	TGTGCCAGCAGCCCCGGGAAACTACCTTACGAGCAGTACTTC	CASSPGKLPYEQYF
16	TRBV27	.	TRBJ1-1	.	TGTGCCAGCAGTTTATGGCCAGGGGCCGGGAACACTGAAGCTTTCTTT	CASSLWPGAGNTEAFF
17	TRBV9	.	TRBJ1-1	TRBD1	TGTGCCAGCAGCGAGACAGGGGGTAGCCCCATGAACACTGAAGCTTTCTTT	CASSETGGSPMNTEAFF
13	TRBV12-3/TRBV12-4	few	TRBJ1-4	.	TGTGCCAGCAGAACTACGGATGGTGAAAAACTGTTTTTT	CASRTTDGEKLFF
14	TRBV7-9	.	TRBJ2-2	.	TGTGCCAGCAGCTTAGGTCAGAACACCGGGGAGCTGTTTTTT	CASSLGQNTGELFF
15	TRBV3-1/TRBV3-2	.	TRBJ1-2	.	TGTGCCAGCAGCCAAGAATCGAGGGCTAACTATGGCTACACCTTC	CASSQESRANYGYTF
18	TRBV28	.	TRBJ2-4	TRBD1	TGTGCCAGCAGTTTAAGGCGGACAGGCGATGTAGCCAAAAACATTCAGTACTTC	CASSLRRTGDVAKNIQYF
15	TRBV3-1/TRBV3-2	.	TRBJ1-3	TRBD1	TGTGCCAGCAGCGAAGGGACAGGGCAAGGAAACACCATATATTTT	CASSEGTGQGNTIYF
14	TRBV7-2	.	TRBJ1-4	TRBD1	TGTGCCAGCAGCTTGGGACAGGGATATGAAAAACTGTTTTTT	CASSLGQGYEKLFF
12	TRBV28	.	TRBJ1-2	.	TGTGCCAGCCAACAGGGAATGGAAGGCTACACCTTC	CASQQGMEGYTF
15	TRBV6-5	.	TRBJ2-7	TRBD2	TGTGCCAGCAGTTACGCGGGAGTACCCTCCTACGAGCAGTACTTC	CASSYAGVPSYEQYF
14	TRBV5-1	.	TRBJ1-1	.	TGCGCCAGCAGCTTGGAGGGGAGGAGTACTGAAGCTTTCTTT	CASSLEGRSTEAFF
14	TRBV5-8	few	TRBJ2-7	TRBD1	TGTGCCAGCCACCTGACAGGGATCTCCTACGAGCAGTACTTC	CASHLTGISYEQYF
16	TRBV5-1	.	TRBJ2-3	TRBD2	TGCGCCAGCCTTAGGACTAGCGGGGGTACCACAGATACGCAGTATTTT	CASLRTSGGTTDTQYF
13	TRBV11-2	.	TRBJ2-7	.	TGTGCCAGCAGCTTCACCAATACTAACGAGCAGTACTTC	CASSFTNTNEQYF